This TCR beta chain comes out of a study of metastatic and nonmetastatic thyroid tumors. Across the whole study: Repertoire comparisons spanned blood and tumor or nodule tissue from malignant and benign thyroid patients.

All patients were untreated before thyroid surgery. With V trimmed by 6 bases and J by 2 bases, 7 bases remained unmatched. Germline CDR1 DFQATT, CDR2 SNEGSKA (reference sequence). CDR3 length equals 13 residues. TCRdb reassembled clones from the PCR reads with MiXCR. The sample includes around 61,000 clones, 25% to 30% of them seen just once. Study findings and constraints: It was reported that TCR beta diversity was significantly higher in malignant thyroid tumors than benign nodules, in blood and tumor.

Note on this clone: The antigen is not known.

The TCR was taken from a female donor with papillary thyroid cancer or a benign thyroid nodule (not recorded which). Some clones in this sample may be carry-over from other donors' samples. The V call is TRBV20-1, the J call TRBJ2-7, with 7 bases fitting TRBD1. Sequencing was done on a sample of blood. The CDR3 is CSAQRTGPYEQYF. The CDR3 coding sequence is TGCAGTGCACAAAGGACAGGACCCTACGAGCAGTACTTC.